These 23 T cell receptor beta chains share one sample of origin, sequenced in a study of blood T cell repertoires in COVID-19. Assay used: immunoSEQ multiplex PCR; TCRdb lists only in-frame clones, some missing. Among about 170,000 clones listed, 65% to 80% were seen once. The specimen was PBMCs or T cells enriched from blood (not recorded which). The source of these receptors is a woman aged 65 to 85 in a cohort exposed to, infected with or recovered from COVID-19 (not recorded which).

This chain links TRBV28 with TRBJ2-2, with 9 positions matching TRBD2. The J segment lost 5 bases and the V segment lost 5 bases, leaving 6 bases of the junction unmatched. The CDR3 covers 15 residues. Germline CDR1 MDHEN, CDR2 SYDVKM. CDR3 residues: CASSVAGGLTGELFF. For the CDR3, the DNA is TGTGCCAGCAGTGTTGCGGGAGGGCTGACCGGGGAGCTGTTTTTT.

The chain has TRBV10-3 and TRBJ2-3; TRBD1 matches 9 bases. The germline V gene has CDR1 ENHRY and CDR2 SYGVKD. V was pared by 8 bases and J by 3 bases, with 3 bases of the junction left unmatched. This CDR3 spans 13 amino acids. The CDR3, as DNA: TGTGCCATCTCGGGACAGGGAACAGATACGCAGTATTTT. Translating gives CAISGQGTDTQYF.

The CDR3 protein is CASSGLGRIDLGGYTF. The CDR3 DNA sequence: TGTGCCAGCAGTGGTCTGGGGAGAATCGACCTTGGTGGCTACACCTTC. This sequence joins TRBV2 and TRBJ1-2; D remains unclear. This CDR3 has 16 residues. The ends were cut back, 4 bases at V and 7 bases at J, with 22 bases in the middle. Germline loops: CDR1 SNHLY, CDR2 FYNNEI.

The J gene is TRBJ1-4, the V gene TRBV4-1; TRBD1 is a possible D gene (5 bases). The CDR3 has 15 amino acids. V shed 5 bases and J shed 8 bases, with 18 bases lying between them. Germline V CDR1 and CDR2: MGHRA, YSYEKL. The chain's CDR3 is CASSSVGGDPEKLFF. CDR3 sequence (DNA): TGCGCCAGCAGCTCTGTCGGGGGGGACCCCGAAAAACTGTTTTTT.

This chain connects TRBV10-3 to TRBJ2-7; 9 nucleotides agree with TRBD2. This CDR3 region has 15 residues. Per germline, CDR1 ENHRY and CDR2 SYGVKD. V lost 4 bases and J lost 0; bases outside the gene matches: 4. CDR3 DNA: TGTGCCATCAGTGGACGTAGCGGGAGCTCCTACGAGCAGTACTTC. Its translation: CAISGRSGSSYEQYF.

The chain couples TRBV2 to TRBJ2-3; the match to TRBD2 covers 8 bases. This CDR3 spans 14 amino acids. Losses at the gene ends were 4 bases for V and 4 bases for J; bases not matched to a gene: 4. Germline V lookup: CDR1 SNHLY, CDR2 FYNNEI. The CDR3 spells CASSASGLSDTQYF. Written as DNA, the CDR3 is TGTGCCAGCAGTGCTAGCGGGCTCTCAGATACGCAGTATTTT.

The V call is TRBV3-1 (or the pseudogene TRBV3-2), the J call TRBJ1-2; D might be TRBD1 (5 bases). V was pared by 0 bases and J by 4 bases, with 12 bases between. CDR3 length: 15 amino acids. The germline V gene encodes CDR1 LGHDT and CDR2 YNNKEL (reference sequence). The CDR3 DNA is TGTGCCAGCAGCCAAGATCCCGGACATAGCTATGGCTACACCTTC. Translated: CASSQDPGHSYGYTF.

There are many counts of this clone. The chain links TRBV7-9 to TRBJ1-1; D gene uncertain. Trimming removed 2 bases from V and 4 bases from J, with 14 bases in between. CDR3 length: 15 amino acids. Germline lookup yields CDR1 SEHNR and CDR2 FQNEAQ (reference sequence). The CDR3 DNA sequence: TGTGCCAGCAGCTTACCCCGGGTTGGAGGCACTGAAGCTTTCTTT. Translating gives CASSLPRVGGTEAFF.

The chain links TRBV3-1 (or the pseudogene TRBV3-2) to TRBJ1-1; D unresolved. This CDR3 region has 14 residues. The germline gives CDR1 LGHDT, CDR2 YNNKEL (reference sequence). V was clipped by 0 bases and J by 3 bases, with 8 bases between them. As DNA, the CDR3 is TGTGCCAGCAGCCAAGAAGGGAGCCACACTGAAGCTTTCTTT. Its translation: CASSQEGSHTEAFF.

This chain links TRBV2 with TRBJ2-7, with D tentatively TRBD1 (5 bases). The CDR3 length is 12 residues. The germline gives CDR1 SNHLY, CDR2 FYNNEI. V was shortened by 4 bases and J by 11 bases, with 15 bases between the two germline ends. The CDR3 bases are TGTGCCAGCAGTGGGCTGACAGAGCTAAAGTACTTC. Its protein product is CASSGLTELKYF.

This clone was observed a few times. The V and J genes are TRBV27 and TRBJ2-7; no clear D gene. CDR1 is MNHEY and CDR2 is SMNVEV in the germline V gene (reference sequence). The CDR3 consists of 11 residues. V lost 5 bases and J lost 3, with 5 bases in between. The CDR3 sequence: CASSTNYEQYF. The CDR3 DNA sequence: TGTGCCAGCAGTACAAACTACGAGCAGTACTTC.

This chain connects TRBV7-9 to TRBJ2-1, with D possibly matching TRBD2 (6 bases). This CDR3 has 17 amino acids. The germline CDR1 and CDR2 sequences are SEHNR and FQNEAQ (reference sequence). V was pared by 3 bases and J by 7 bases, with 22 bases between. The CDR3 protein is CASSFGYSSGVGNEQFF. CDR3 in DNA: TGTGCCAGCAGCTTCGGGTATTCTTCGGGAGTGGGGAATGAGCAGTTCTTC.

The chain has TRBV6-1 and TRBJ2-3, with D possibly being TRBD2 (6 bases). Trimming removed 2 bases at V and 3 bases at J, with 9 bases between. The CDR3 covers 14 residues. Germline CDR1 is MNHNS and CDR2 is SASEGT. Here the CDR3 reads CASSEPGETDTQYF. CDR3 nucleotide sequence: TGTGCCAGCAGTGAACCGGGAGAGACAGATACGCAGTATTTT.

CDR3 sequence reads: CATSRVRATLEETQYF. The DNA of the CDR3 is TGTGCCACCAGCAGAGTACGAGCCACCCTTGAAGAGACCCAGTACTTC. V gene TRBV15 combines with J gene TRBJ2-5; no clear D. The V end was cut by 1 base, the J end by 3 bases, with 15 bases between. CDR3 length equals 16 residues. Germline loops: CDR1 LNHNV, CDR2 YYDKDF (reference sequence).

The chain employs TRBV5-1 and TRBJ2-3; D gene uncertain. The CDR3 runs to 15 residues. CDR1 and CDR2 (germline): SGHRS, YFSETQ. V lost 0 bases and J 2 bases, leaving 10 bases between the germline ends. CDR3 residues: CASSLANQYTDTQYF. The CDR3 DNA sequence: TGCGCCAGCAGCTTGGCCAACCAGTACACAGATACGCAGTATTTT.

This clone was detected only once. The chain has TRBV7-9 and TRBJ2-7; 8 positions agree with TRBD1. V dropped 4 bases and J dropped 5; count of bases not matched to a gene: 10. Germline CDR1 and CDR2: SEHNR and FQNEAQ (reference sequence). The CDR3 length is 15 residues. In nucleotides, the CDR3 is TGTGCCAGCAGCTCTTACGGACAGGGCCGCGACGAGCAGTACTTC. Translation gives CASSSYGQGRDEQYF.

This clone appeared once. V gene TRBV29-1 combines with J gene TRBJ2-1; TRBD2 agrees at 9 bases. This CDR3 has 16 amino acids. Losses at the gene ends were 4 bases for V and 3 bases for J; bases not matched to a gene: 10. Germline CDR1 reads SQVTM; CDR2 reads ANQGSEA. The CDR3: CSVGGHSGRRYNEQFF. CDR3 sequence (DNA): TGCAGCGTTGGGGGTCATAGCGGGAGACGCTACAATGAGCAGTTCTTC.

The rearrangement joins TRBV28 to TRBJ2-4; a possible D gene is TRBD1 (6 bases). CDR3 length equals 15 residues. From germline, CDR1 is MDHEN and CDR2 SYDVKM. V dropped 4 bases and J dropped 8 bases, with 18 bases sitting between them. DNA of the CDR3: TGTGCCAGCAGTTCCAAGGGGACAAGGGATGACATTCAGTACTTC. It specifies CASSSKGTRDDIQYF.

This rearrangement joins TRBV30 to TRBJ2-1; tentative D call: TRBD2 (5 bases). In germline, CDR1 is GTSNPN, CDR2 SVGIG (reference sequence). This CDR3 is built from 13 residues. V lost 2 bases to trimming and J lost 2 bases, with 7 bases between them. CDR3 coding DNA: TGTGCCTGGAGTTACGGGGCCTACAATGAGCAGTTCTTC. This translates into CAWSYGAYNEQFF.

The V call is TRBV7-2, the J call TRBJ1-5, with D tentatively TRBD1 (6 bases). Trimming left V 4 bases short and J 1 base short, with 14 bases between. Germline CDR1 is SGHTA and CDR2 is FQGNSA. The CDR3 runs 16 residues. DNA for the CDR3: TGTGCCAGCAGCTGGGGTTCAGGGGTCAGCAATCAGCCCCAGCATTTT. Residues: CASSWGSGVSNQPQHF. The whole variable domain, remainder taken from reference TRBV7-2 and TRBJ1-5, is GAGVSQSPSNKVTEKGKDVELRCDPISGHTALYWYRQSLGQGLEFLIYFQGNSAPDKSGLPSDRFSAERTGGSVSTLTIQRTQQEDSAVYLCASSWGSGVSNQPQHFGDGTRLSIL.

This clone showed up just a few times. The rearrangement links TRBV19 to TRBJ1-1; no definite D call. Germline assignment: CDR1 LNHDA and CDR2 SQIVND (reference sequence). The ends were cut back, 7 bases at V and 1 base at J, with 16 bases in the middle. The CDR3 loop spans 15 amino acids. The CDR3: CASMGYGVPNTEAFF. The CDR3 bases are TGTGCCAGTATGGGCTACGGGGTACCGAACACTGAAGCTTTCTTT.

In nucleotides, the CDR3 is TGCGCCAGCAGCTTGTGGTCAGGGGGTCAGTCAGATACGCAGTATTTT. Translated, it gives CASSLWSGGQSDTQYF. The chain employs TRBV5-1 and TRBJ2-3, with 7 bases identical to TRBD1. The CDR3 runs 16 residues. With 1 base clipped from V and 4 bases from J, the junction kept 9 bases outside the gene matches. Germline values: CDR1 SGHRS, CDR2 YFSETQ.

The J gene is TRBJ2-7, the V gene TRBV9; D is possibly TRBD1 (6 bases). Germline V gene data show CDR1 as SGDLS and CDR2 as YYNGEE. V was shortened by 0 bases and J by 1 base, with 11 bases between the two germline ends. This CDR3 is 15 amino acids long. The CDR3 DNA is TGTGCCAGCAGCGTAGCGGCAGGGGCATCCTACGAGCAGTACTTC. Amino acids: CASSVAAGASYEQYF.